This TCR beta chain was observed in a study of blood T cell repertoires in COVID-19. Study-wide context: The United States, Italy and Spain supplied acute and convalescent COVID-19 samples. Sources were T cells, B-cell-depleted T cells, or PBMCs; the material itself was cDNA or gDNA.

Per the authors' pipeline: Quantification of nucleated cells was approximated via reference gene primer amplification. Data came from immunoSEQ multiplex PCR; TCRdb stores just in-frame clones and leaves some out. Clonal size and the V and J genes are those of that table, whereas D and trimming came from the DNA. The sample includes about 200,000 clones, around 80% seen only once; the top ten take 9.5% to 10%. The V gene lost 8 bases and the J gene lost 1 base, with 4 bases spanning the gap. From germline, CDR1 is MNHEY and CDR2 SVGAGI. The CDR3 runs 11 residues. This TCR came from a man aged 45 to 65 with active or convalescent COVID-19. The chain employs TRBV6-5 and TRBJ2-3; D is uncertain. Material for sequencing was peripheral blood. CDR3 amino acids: CASRGTDTQYF. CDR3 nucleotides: TGTGCCAGCCGGGGCACAGATACGCAGTATTTT.